These 18 T cell receptor beta chains were all obtained from the same sample, sequenced in a study of shared clonotypes between healthy human individuals. Method: immunoSEQ multiplex PCR; TCRdb's copy keeps in-frame clones and lacks some. The sample yields about 660,000 clones, around 67% seen once. The sequencing sample was made of memory CD4+ T cells sorted from blood. Subset noted: CD45RA-negative fraction. The origin of the receptors is a woman in her 30s in good health.

DNA of the CDR3: TGTGCCAGCAGTACCTCAGACAAATGGGGAAACACCATATATTTT. Its translation is CASSTSDKWGNTIYF. The V gene is TRBV6-5, the J gene TRBJ1-3; the D is unclear. Trimming removed 5 bases from V and 4 bases from J, with 15 bases in between. CDR1 is MNHEY, CDR2 SVGAGI, per germline. This CDR3 comprises 15 residues.

The chain employs TRBV28 and TRBJ1-2; 9 bases fit TRBD1. CDR1 is MDHEN and CDR2 is SYDVKM in the germline V gene. The CDR3 extends over 13 amino acids. J gave up 9 bases and V 6 bases, and 8 bases lay outside the gene matches. CDR3 loop: CASSWTGVGSYTF. In DNA form, the CDR3 reads TGTGCCAGCAGCTGGACAGGGGTGGGGAGCTACACCTTC.

The V call is TRBV28, the J call TRBJ2-1; unclear D gene. Trimming stripped 5 bases from V and 8 bases from J, with 7 bases between. This CDR3 spans 11 amino acids. Germline values: CDR1 MDHEN, CDR2 SYDVKM. The CDR3 is CASSTRYEQFF. The CDR3 nucleotides read TGTGCCAGCAGTACGAGGTATGAGCAGTTCTTC.

The rearrangement joins TRBV5-1 to TRBJ2-1, with 8 bases that match TRBD1. The trim removed 4 bases at V and 9 bases at J, leaving 12 bases unmatched. The CDR3 extends over 15 amino acids. Germline V gives CDR1 SGHRS, CDR2 YFSETQ. CDR3 sequence (DNA): TGCGCCAGCAGCGAGCGGACAGGGTCCCAGGGTGAGCAGTTCTTC. It is translated as CASSERTGSQGEQFF.

This clone was seen a handful of times. The chain is built from TRBV18 and TRBJ2-7; 11 bases line up with TRBD2. Germline V lookup: CDR1 KGHSH, CDR2 LQKENI. V shed 3 bases and J 3 bases; nucleotides not matched to a gene: 13. The CDR3 has 18 amino acids. CDR3: CASSPSPGRTSGLYEQYF. CDR3 sequence (DNA): TGTGCCAGCTCACCGTCACCAGGGAGGACTAGCGGGCTCTACGAGCAGTACTTC.

The V call is TRBV19, the J call TRBJ1-5; unclear D gene. V lost 3 bases, J lost 1 base, and 16 bases lay in between. This CDR3 is built from 17 residues. The germline CDR1 and CDR2 sequences are LNHDA and SQIVND (reference sequence). The CDR3 region has the DNA TGTGCCAGTAGTATCGGGGTGAGGGAACGAAGCAATCAGCCCCAGCATTTT. It yields the protein CASSIGVRERSNQPQHF.

The chain has TRBV6-1 and TRBJ2-7; TRBD2 is a possible D gene (6 bases). There are 15 residues in the CDR3. Trimming removed 6 bases at V and 2 bases at J, with 17 bases between. Germline CDR1 is MNHNS and CDR2 is SASEGT. The CDR3: CASSEAGLRTYEQYF. CDR3 sequence (DNA): TGTGCCAGCAGCGAGGCGGGGTTGAGGACCTACGAGCAGTACTTC.

V is TRBV6-6 and J is TRBJ1-1; D is unclear. The CDR3 sequence is 14 residues long. Trimming left V 4 bases short and J 6 bases short, with 15 bases between. CDR1 is MNHNY, CDR2 SVGAGI, per germline (reference sequence). The CDR3 spells CASSSGLQRPEAFF. In nucleotides, the CDR3 is TGTGCCAGCAGTTCCGGACTGCAACGACCTGAAGCTTTCTTT.

The J gene is TRBJ1-5, the V gene TRBV28; D is possibly TRBD1 (5 bases). Germline CDR1 is MDHEN and CDR2 is SYDVKM. The CDR3 loop spans 14 amino acids. The V end lost 5 bases, the J end lost 11 bases, and 19 bases lay between the germline ends. The CDR3 DNA reads TGTGCCAGCAGTCCCGGGACGGGCCCCTCGACCCAGCATTTT. Protein: CASSPGTGPSTQHF. Variable domain in full (rest from reference TRBV28 and TRBJ1-5): DVKVTQSSRYLVKRTGEKVFLECVQDMDHENMFWYRQDPGLGLRLIYFSYDVKMKEKGDIPEGYSVSREKKERFSLILESASTNQTSMYLCASSPGTGPSTQHFGDGTRLSIL.

The chain employs TRBV7-6 and TRBJ2-3; D assignment may be TRBD1 or TRBD2 (6 bases each). Trimming took off 5 bases at V and 6 bases at J, with 15 bases between the two ends. The germline V gene has CDR1 SGHVS and CDR2 FNYEAQ. This CDR3 is built from 14 residues. The CDR3 nucleotides are TGTGCCAGCAGCCAATCGGGGGCTAGTGATACGCAGTATTTT. Translated: CASSQSGASDTQYF.

The chain recombines TRBV29-1 with TRBJ2-5, with D possibly TRBD1 on 6 matching bases. The CDR3 is 12 amino acids. V was cut by 7 bases and J by 4 bases, with 13 bases left in between. The germline V gene encodes CDR1 SQVTM and CDR2 ANQGSEA. DNA of the CDR3: TGCAGCGCACAACAGGGATCAGAGACCCAGTACTTC. This encodes CSAQQGSETQYF.

J is TRBJ2-1 and V is TRBV9; 11 nucleotides line up with TRBD2. Germline trimming cut 2 bases from V and 8 bases from J; bases unmatched to any gene: 3. Germline assignment: CDR1 SGDLS and CDR2 YYNGEE. This CDR3 comprises 14 residues. In DNA form, the CDR3 reads TGTGCCAGCAGCGTTAGCGGGAGGGAGGATGAGCAGTTCTTC. Translation: CASSVSGREDEQFF.

The rearrangement links TRBV19 to TRBJ1-1; TRBD1 might be the D (5 bases). The CDR3 is made up of 13 amino acids. V lost 9 bases to trimming and J lost 1 base, with 12 bases between them. Germline V gene sequence: CDR1 LNHDA, CDR2 SQIVND (reference sequence). CDR3 in amino acids: CASSTQGNTEAFF. As DNA, the CDR3 is TGTGCCAGCTCTACGCAGGGGAACACTGAAGCTTTCTTT.

This chain connects TRBV7-9 to TRBJ1-3; D not certain. Per germline, CDR1 SEHNR and CDR2 FQNEAQ (reference sequence). CDR3 length equals 14 residues. The ends were cut back, 5 bases at V and 0 bases at J, with 8 bases in the middle. The CDR3 is CASSPHFSGNTIYF. The CDR3 nucleotides read TGTGCCAGCAGCCCGCACTTCTCTGGAAACACCATATATTTT.

The chain couples TRBV5-4 to TRBJ2-7, with D perhaps given as TRBD1 or TRBD2 (5 bases each). This CDR3 contains 14 residues. Trimming cost V 3 bases and J 7 bases, with 17 bases left between them. Germline V lookup: CDR1 SGHNT, CDR2 YYREEE (reference sequence). CDR3 bases: TGTGCCAGCAGCTCAGGGACGGTGGGTTTTGAGCAGTACTTC. The encoded protein is CASSSGTVGFEQYF.

V gene TRBV6-5 combines with J gene TRBJ2-7, with D perhaps TRBD2 (5 bases). CDR3 length equals 15 residues. Trimming pared 0 bases from V and 2 bases from J, leaving 11 bases between. The germline V gene encodes CDR1 MNHEY and CDR2 SVGAGI. The CDR3 spells CASSYSEAPTYEQYF. The CDR3 nucleotides read TGTGCCAGCAGTTACTCGGAGGCCCCAACCTACGAGCAGTACTTC.

The V and J genes are TRBV28 and TRBJ2-4; 11 bases line up with TRBD2. This CDR3 contains 20 residues. After removal of 5 bases from V and 0 bases from J, the junction contained 15 bases not matched to a gene. Germline CDR1 and CDR2: MDHEN and SYDVKM. CDR3 amino acids: CASSGHLQGLAVIAKNIQYF. CDR3 DNA sequence: TGTGCCAGCAGTGGCCACCTTCAGGGACTAGCGGTAATAGCCAAAAACATTCAGTACTTC.

The chain uses TRBV5-1 and TRBJ1-3; D may be TRBD1 (5 bases). The V end was cut by 2 bases, the J end by 4 bases, with 10 bases between. The CDR3 sequence is 14 residues long. The germline gives CDR1 SGHRS, CDR2 YFSETQ. The CDR3 nucleotides are TGCGCCAGCAGCTTAGGGGATCCCGGAAACACCATATATTTT. This codes for CASSLGDPGNTIYF. The full variable domain, with the rest looked up from reference TRBV5-1 and TRBJ1-3, is KAGVTQTPRYLIKTRGQQVTLSCSPISGHRSVSWYQQTPGQGLQFLFEYFSETQRNKGNFPGRFSGRQFSNSRSEMNVSTLELGDSALYLCASSLGDPGNTIYFGEGSWLTVV.